One T cell receptor beta chain is described in this entry. The CDR3 covers 15 residues. V shed 3 bases and J 5 bases; nucleotides not matched to a gene: 9. CDR1 LNHDA and CDR2 SQIVND come from the germline V gene (reference sequence). The source of the sample is a study of T-cell reconstitution after alpha-beta-depleted transplantation in children. Unique molecular identifiers were used in preparing the TCRbeta library. One entry per CDR3 protein results from TCRdb running MiXCR on the PCR reads. The sample holds 900,000 or so distinct CDR3 sequences; 16% are singletons and the top ten take 5%. The receptor was isolated from a male patient under 18 who had a stem cell transplant for acute lymphoblastic leukemia, so the T cells may come from the graft donor. Here the sequenced sample was PBMCs, mostly from graft donor cells, taken 360 days after TCRalphabeta/CD19-depleted stem cell transplant. This chain uses TRBV19 with TRBJ2-7; 8 bases are shared with TRBD1. CDR3 in amino acids: CASSIVGTGKHEQYF. The CDR3 nucleotides read TGTGCCAGTAGTATCGTTGGGACAGGTAAACACGAGCAGTACTTC. The entire variable domain, with the rest obtained from reference TRBV19 and TRBJ2-7, is as follows: DGGITQSPKYLFRKEGQNVTLSCEQNLNHDAMYWYRQDPGQGLRLIYYSQIVNDFQKGDIAEGYSVSREKKESFPLTVTSAQKNPTAFYLCASSIVGTGKHEQYFGPGTRLTVT.